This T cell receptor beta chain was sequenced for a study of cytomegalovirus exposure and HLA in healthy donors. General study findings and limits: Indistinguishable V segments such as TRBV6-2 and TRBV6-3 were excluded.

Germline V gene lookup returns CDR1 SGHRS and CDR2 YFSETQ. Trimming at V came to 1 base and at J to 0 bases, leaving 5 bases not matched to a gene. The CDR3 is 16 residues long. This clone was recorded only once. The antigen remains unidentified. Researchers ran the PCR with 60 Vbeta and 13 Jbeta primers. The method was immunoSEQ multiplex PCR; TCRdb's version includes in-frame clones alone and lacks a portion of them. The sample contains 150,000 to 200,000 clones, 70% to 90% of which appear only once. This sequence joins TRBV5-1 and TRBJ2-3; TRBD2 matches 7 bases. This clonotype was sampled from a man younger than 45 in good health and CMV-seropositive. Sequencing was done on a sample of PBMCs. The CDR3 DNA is TGCGCCAGCAGCTTGAACCCTAGCGGCAGCACAGATACGCAGTATTTT. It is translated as CASSLNPSGSTDTQYF.